Ten or more counts support the clone carrying this TCR beta chain. What it recognizes is unknown. These data belong to a study of CD8 T cells in ankylosing spondylitis. Study-wide findings and caveats: Reportedly, significant enrichment of disease-linked clones occurred in matched ankylosing spondylitis synovial fluid. Ankylosing spondylitis blood appeared to carry a characteristic TCR beta motif of roughly eight highly homologous variants. Reactive arthritis synovial fluid and blood were previously reported to contain some motif variants. Within peripheral blood, clones linked to disease were CD8+ and relatively rare.

By quantitative 5'-RACE with molecular barcodes, the TCR beta libraries were made. TCRdb redid the calling of the 5' RACE reads with MiXCR, one entry per CDR3 protein. The sample shows about 540,000 distinct CDR3 sequences, over 9.5% of them seen only once. The sequence derives from a male donor with ankylosing spondylitis. The sample taken for sequencing was blood, either unsorted or a sorted T cell fraction (not recorded which).

The CDR3 loop reads CASSLRDRADSPLHF. CDR3 DNA: TGTGCCAGCAGTCTGAGGGACAGGGCGGATTCACCCCTCCACTTT. J is TRBJ1-6 and V is TRBV12-3 or TRBV12-4, with 9 bases matching TRBD1. V was clipped by 5 bases and J by 8 bases; unmatched bases: 7. There are 15 residues in the CDR3.